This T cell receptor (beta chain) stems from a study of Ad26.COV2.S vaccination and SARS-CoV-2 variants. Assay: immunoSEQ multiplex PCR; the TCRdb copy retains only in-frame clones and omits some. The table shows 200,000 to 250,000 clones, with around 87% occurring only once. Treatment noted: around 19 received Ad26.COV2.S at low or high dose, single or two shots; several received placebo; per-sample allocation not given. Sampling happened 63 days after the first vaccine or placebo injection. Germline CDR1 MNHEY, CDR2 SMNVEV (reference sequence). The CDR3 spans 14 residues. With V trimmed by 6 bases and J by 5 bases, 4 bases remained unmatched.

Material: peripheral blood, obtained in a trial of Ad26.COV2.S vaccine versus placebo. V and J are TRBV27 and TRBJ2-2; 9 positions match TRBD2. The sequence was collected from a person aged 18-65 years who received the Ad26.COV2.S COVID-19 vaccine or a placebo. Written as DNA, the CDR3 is TGTGCCAGCAGGCCCCTAGCGGGGACCGGGGAGCTGTTTTTT. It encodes CASRPLAGTGELFF.